The 24 T cell receptor beta chains presented below share a single source sample, sequenced in a study of cytomegalovirus exposure and HLA in healthy donors. Amplification used 60 Vbeta primers and 13 Jbeta primers. Sequenced by immunoSEQ multiplex PCR; TCRdb stores in-frame clones only, minus some. The top ten hold approximately 1.3% of the sample, which has about 180,000 clones, about 85% seen once. The sequenced material came from PBMCs. These receptors were obtained from a girl between 10 and 17 years old in good health and CMV-seropositive.

This sequence joins TRBV4-2 and TRBJ1-5; D is ambiguous. The V gene's germline CDR1 is LGHNA and CDR2 YNFKEQ. The V end was cut by 2 bases, the J end by 3 bases, with 11 bases between. The CDR3 has 15 residues. DNA for the CDR3: TGTGCCAGCAGCCAACCACGGGAGTACAATCAGCCCCAGCATTTT. Protein product: CASSQPREYNQPQHF.

This clone was found a few times. The V gene is TRBV5-5, the J gene TRBJ1-4; tentative D call: TRBD1 (5 bases). Trimming left V 0 bases short and J 3 bases short, with 9 bases between. The CDR3 is 15 amino acids. CDR1 is SGHKS, CDR2 YYEKEE, per germline (reference sequence). The CDR3 DNA sequence: TGTGCCAGCAGCTTGGAAGGGGCCTCTAATGAAAAACTGTTTTTT. Translated: CASSLEGASNEKLFF.

The chain combines TRBV29-1 with TRBJ1-1; no clear D gene. The CDR3 has 14 residues. Trimming shortened V by 4 bases and J by 0 bases, and 12 bases separated the two germline ends. Per germline, CDR1 SQVTM and CDR2 ANQGSEA. The CDR3 sequence: CSVGGLRMNTEAFF. For the CDR3, the DNA is TGCAGCGTTGGAGGACTCAGAATGAACACTGAAGCTTTCTTT. Using reference TRBV29-1 and TRBJ1-1 for the parts outside the CDR3, the full variable domain is SAVISQKPSRDICQRGTSLTIQCQVDSQVTMMFWYRQQPGQSLTLIATANQGSEATYESGFVIDKFPISRPNLTFSTLTVSNMSPEDSSIYLCSVGGLRMNTEAFFGQGTRLTVV.

The V and J genes are TRBV30 and TRBJ1-1; D gene ambiguous. CDR1 GTSNPN and CDR2 SVGIG come from the germline V gene (reference sequence). CDR3 length equals 12 residues. Trimming stripped 2 bases from V and 4 bases from J, with 8 bases between. The CDR3 here is CAWSRVGTEAFF. CDR3 coding DNA: TGTGCCTGGAGTCGAGTTGGCACTGAAGCTTTCTTT.

The gene calls are TRBV12-5 and TRBJ2-7; 9 nucleotides line up with TRBD2. The CDR3 sequence is 15 residues long. CDR1 is LGHNT and CDR2 is FRNRAP in the germline V gene. With 1 base clipped from V and 4 bases from J, the junction kept 5 bases outside the gene matches. The CDR3 loop is CASGLEAGGPYEQYF. The CDR3 DNA sequence: TGTGCTAGTGGTTTGGAGGCGGGAGGGCCATACGAGCAGTACTTC.

The chain recombines TRBV20-1 with TRBJ1-1; TRBD1 aligns across 8 bases. Germline trimming cut 4 bases from V and 10 bases from J; bases unmatched to any gene: 5. The germline V gene encodes CDR1 DFQATT and CDR2 SNEGSKA (reference sequence). This CDR3 region has 11 residues. This CDR3 is CSAIQQGGAFF. The CDR3 coding sequence is TGCAGTGCTATCCAACAGGGGGGAGCTTTCTTT.

V gene TRBV27 combines with J gene TRBJ2-1; 9 bases are shared with TRBD2. The length of the CDR3 is 15 residues. The germline V gene has CDR1 MNHEY and CDR2 SMNVEV (reference sequence). Trimming at V came to 0 bases and at J to 4 bases, leaving 1 base not matched to a gene. The CDR3 reads CASSLSLAGYNEQFF. The CDR3 bases are TGTGCCAGCAGTTTATCGCTAGCGGGGTACAATGAGCAGTTCTTC.

The chain carries TRBV6-1 and TRBJ1-4; D gene unclear. V gave up 5 bases and J gave up 5 bases, with 15 bases separating them. The CDR3 extends over 15 amino acids. Germline V lookup: CDR1 MNHNS, CDR2 SASEGT. CDR3 coding DNA: TGTGCCAGCAGTACAGCGGGCCTGGGAAATGAAAAACTGTTTTTT. It codes for CASSTAGLGNEKLFF.

The chain carries TRBV5-5 and TRBJ1-5, with 7 bases matching TRBD1. V was pared by 2 bases and J by 9 bases, with 8 bases of the junction left unmatched. The CDR3 consists of 14 residues. Germline CDR1 is SGHKS and CDR2 is YYEKEE (reference sequence). The chain's CDR3 is CASSLGGLGLPQHF. CDR3 DNA sequence: TGTGCCAGCAGCTTAGGGGGCCTTGGATTGCCCCAGCATTTT.

The chain combines TRBV6-4 with TRBJ1-1; D may be TRBD1 (6 bases). Trimming took off 5 bases at V and 5 bases at J, with 12 bases between the two ends. CDR1 MRHNA and CDR2 SNTAGT come from the germline V gene. The CDR3 loop spans 13 amino acids. The CDR3 region has the DNA TGTGCCAGCAGTTTACAGGGCGGGACTGAAGCTTTCTTT. It yields the protein CASSLQGGTEAFF.

The rearrangement links TRBV18 to TRBJ2-5; TRBD2 aligns across 8 bases. The CDR3 is 14 amino acids. Germline-derived CDR1 and CDR2 are KGHSH and LQKENI. V dropped 4 bases and J dropped 1; count of bases not matched to a gene: 2. DNA for the CDR3: TGTGCCAGCTCACGACTAGCGCTCCAAGAGACCCAGTACTTC. As protein: CASSRLALQETQYF.

This chain connects TRBV4-1 to TRBJ2-7; 8 nucleotides line up with TRBD1. The CDR3 extends over 15 amino acids. The V segment lost 3 bases and the J segment 3 bases; nucleotides outside the gene matches: 7. The germline gives CDR1 MGHRA, CDR2 YSYEKL. The CDR3 sequence is CASSHPGQGRYEQYF. The CDR3 region has the DNA TGCGCCAGCAGCCACCCTGGACAGGGACGCTACGAGCAGTACTTC.

This chain connects TRBV2 to TRBJ1-2, with unresolved D. Trimming took 7 bases from V and 7 from J, leaving 13 bases between them. This CDR3 has 12 residues. Germline V CDR1 and CDR2: SNHLY, FYNNEI. The DNA for the CDR3 is TGTGCCAGCACTACGAACAGTGGTGGCTACACCTTC. This translates into CASTTNSGGYTF.

The chain has TRBV7-9 and TRBJ2-3, with TRBD2 identical over 7 bases. The V and J ends lost 1 base and 3 bases, in that order; junction bases with no gene match: 4. CDR3 length: 15 residues. Germline V gene data show CDR1 as SEHNR and CDR2 as FQNEAQ (reference sequence). The CDR3 nucleotides are TGTGCCAGCAGCTTAGGGACTAGTGCGACAGATACGCAGTATTTT. It codes for CASSLGTSATDTQYF.

The chain carries TRBV5-1 and TRBJ2-3; possibly TRBD2 for D (5 bases). Germline CDR1 and CDR2: SGHRS and YFSETQ. The germline V and J ends were trimmed by 1 base and 3 bases, with 9 bases remaining between them. The CDR3 sequence is 14 residues long. The CDR3 reads CASSLSRGTDTQYF. As DNA, the CDR3 is TGCGCCAGCAGCTTGAGTCGGGGAACAGATACGCAGTATTTT.

The rearrangement links TRBV19 to TRBJ2-5, with TRBD1 matching over 10 bases. Unmatched junction bases numbered 3, after V lost 6 bases and J lost 5 bases. This CDR3 is built from 13 residues. The germline V gene encodes CDR1 LNHDA and CDR2 SQIVND (reference sequence). The CDR3 DNA sequence: TGTGCCAGTAGCGAGGACAGGGGGGAGACCCAGTACTTC. Residues: CASSEDRGETQYF. Combining the CDR3 with reference TRBV19 and TRBJ2-5 gives the whole variable domain DGGITQSPKYLFRKEGQNVTLSCEQNLNHDAMYWYRQDPGQGLRLIYYSQIVNDFQKGDIAEGYSVSREKKESFPLTVTSAQKNPTAFYLCASSEDRGETQYFGPGTRLLVL.

This clone has a handful of counts. The V and J genes are TRBV5-1 and TRBJ2-3; 9 positions agree with TRBD1. Germline V gene lookup returns CDR1 SGHRS and CDR2 YFSETQ. The CDR3 extends over 15 amino acids. V shed 6 bases and J 1 base; nucleotides not matched to a gene: 6. The CDR3 is CASILGQGRTDTQYF. CDR3 sequence (DNA): TGCGCCAGCATACTGGGACAGGGCCGCACAGATACGCAGTATTTT.

The CDR3 DNA reads TGTGCCAGCAGTGAATTTAGGGGTTATAGTGAAGCTTTCTTT. The encoded protein is CASSEFRGYSEAFF. The V gene is TRBV6-1, the J gene TRBJ1-1, with D possibly being TRBD1 (5 bases). This CDR3 has 14 amino acids. Germline V gene data show CDR1 as MNHNS and CDR2 as SASEGT. V dropped 2 bases and J dropped 7 bases, with 14 bases sitting between them.

The J gene is TRBJ2-5, the V gene TRBV6-5; 7 bases line up with TRBD1. With V trimmed by 4 bases and J by 1 base, 6 bases remained unmatched. The CDR3 has 15 amino acids. Germline V gene lookup returns CDR1 MNHEY and CDR2 SVGAGI. The CDR3 DNA follows: TGTGCCAGCAGTTTTTTTACAGGGGTCCAAGAGACCCAGTACTTC. Residues: CASSFFTGVQETQYF.

The gene calls are TRBV4-3 and TRBJ1-5; D is ambiguous. This CDR3 contains 14 residues. Germline CDR1 reads LGHNA; CDR2 reads YSLEER. V shed 0 bases and J shed 0 bases, with 3 bases lying between them. The CDR3 bases are TGCGCCAGCAGCCAAGACAGTAGCAATCAGCCCCAGCATTTT. Its protein product is CASSQDSSNQPQHF.

A remark on this clone: The same CDR3 is also encoded by other DNA sequences in this sample. This chain links TRBV4-1 with TRBJ2-7; TRBD1 is a possible D gene (5 bases). This CDR3 is 12 amino acids long. V was cut by 1 base and J by 7 bases, with 8 bases left in between. Germline CDR1 MGHRA, CDR2 YSYEKL. The CDR3 nucleotides read TGCGCCAGCAGCCAAGGGGCAGGGGAGCAGTACTTC. Residues: CASSQGAGEQYF.

The chain joins TRBV4-1 to TRBJ2-7; 13 positions agree with TRBD2. The germline gives CDR1 MGHRA, CDR2 YSYEKL. J was trimmed by 2 bases and V by 2 bases; bases with no gene match: 12. This CDR3 is built from 19 residues. The chain's CDR3 is CASSQPLRTSGSGPYEQYF. In DNA form, the CDR3 reads TGCGCCAGCAGCCAACCTCTAAGGACTAGCGGGAGCGGACCCTACGAGCAGTACTTC.

This clone was seen a single time. One end of the junction is discordant with germline, which a read error may explain. Here the CDR3 DNA reads TGTGCCAGCAGAGAAGGACAGGCCCCCAATGAGCAGTTCTTC. Protein: CASREGQAPNEQFF. The chain recombines TRBV2 with TRBJ2-1; 7 bases are a match to TRBD1. The V gene's germline CDR1 is SNHLY and CDR2 FYNNEI. The CDR3 spans 14 residues.

V is TRBV2 and J is TRBJ2-1; weak D call: TRBD1 (6 bases). V was trimmed by 6 bases and J by 6 bases, leaving 18 bases between them. There are 15 residues in the CDR3. Germline values: CDR1 SNHLY, CDR2 FYNNEI. The CDR3 loop reads CASSIRGWEGNEQFF. The CDR3 bases are TGTGCCAGCAGCATCAGGGGATGGGAAGGCAATGAGCAGTTCTTC. Based on the CDR3 plus reference TRBV2 and TRBJ2-1, the full variable domain is EPEVTQTPSHQVTQMGQEVILRCVPISNHLYFYWYRQILGQKVEFLVSFYNNEISEKSEIFDDQFSVERPDGSNFTLKIRSTKLEDSAMYFCASSIRGWEGNEQFFGPGTRLTVL.